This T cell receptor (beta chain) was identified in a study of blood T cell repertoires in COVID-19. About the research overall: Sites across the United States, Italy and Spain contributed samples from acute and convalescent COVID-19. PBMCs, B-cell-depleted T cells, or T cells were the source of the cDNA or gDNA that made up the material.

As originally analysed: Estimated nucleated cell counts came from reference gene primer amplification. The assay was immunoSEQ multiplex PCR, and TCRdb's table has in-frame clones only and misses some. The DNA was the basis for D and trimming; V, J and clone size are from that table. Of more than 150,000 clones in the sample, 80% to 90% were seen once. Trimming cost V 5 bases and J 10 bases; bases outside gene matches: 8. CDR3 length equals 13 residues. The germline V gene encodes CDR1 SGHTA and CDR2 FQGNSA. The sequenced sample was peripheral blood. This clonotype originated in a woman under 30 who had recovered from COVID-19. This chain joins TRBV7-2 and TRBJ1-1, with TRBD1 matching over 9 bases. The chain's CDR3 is CASSQGQGIGAFF. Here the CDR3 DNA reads TGTGCCAGCAGCCAGGGACAGGGAATTGGAGCTTTCTTT.